This T cell receptor beta chain was documented in a study of T cell responses to AZD1222 COVID-19 vaccine. Study in general: Doses given second, at about 4 or about 12 weeks, were pooled. Regarding the study as a whole: Clonal diversity was possibly underestimated; the donors were predominantly white British and more often female. Among spike-specific TCRs, nearly half reportedly target unmutated variant regions.

As for this clone: The antigen remains undetermined.

Method: immunoSEQ multiplex PCR; TCRdb's copy keeps in-frame clones and lacks some. Found here are about 120,000 clones, approximately 85% of them singletons; the top ten hold almost 9.5%. The junction had 2 bases not matched to a gene; V was cut back by 1 base and J by 6 bases. CDR1 SGHTA and CDR2 FQGNSA come from the germline V gene. The CDR3 contains 14 residues. This receptor was identified in an adult in good health. The chain uses TRBV7-2 and TRBJ2-1, with 8 bases identical to TRBD2. The specimen comprised peripheral blood, sampled on day 0 of AZD1222 vaccination. The CDR3 protein is CASSLERGINEQFF. The CDR3 DNA is TGTGCCAGCAGCTTAGAGCGGGGGATCAATGAGCAGTTCTTC.